This TCR beta chain was retrieved from a study of cytomegalovirus exposure and HLA in healthy donors. The CDR3 has 17 amino acids. Deletions cut 3 bases from V and 0 bases from J, with 15 bases between. In germline, CDR1 is LNHDA, CDR2 SQIVND (reference sequence). 60 Vbeta and 13 Jbeta primers were used in PCR. This table comes from immunoSEQ multiplex PCR, and its TCRdb copy is limited to in-frame clones, with some not included. The data show 200,000 to 250,000 clones, approximately 81% seen once. This sequence joins TRBV19 and TRBJ2-4, with D possibly TRBD1 on 5 matching bases. This clonotype was sampled from a human donor in good health. What was sequenced was PBMCs. In DNA form, the CDR3 reads TGTGCCAGTAGTATCCCCCCCAGACAGATAGCCAAAAACATTCAGTACTTC. Its translation is CASSIPPRQIAKNIQYF.